This T cell receptor beta chain was identified during a study of tumor-infiltrating lymphocytes in primary liver carcinoma. Study-wide background: Samples returned roughly 3.5 to 8 million productive TCRbeta reads, a yield that was similar across tissue types. Study-level findings and limits: A small share of top clones, only about 7-24%, was found in all five tumor regions.

Total RNA amounting to roughly 480 ng was the source from which TCR beta cDNA was made with a constant-region primer. Modified slightly, ARM-PCR produced TCR beta libraries over three nested multiplex PCR rounds. Both of the initial two PCR rounds ran for about 9 cycles and employed TRBV1-TRBV30 forward primers alongside a C-beta reverse primer. Via MiXCR, TCRdb re-called the multiplex PCR reads, giving one row per CDR3 protein. Of 120,000 or so distinct CDR3 sequences listed, 50% to 65% were seen once; the top ten hold roughly a tenth. V was pared by 7 bases and J by 3 bases, with 5 bases of the junction left unmatched. This CDR3 contains 13 residues. The germline V gene encodes CDR1 WSHSY and CDR2 SAAADI. This clonotype was observed a handful of times. Its antigen is currently unknown. The source material, 20-30 mg of unsorted bulk tissue, was used to co-extract RNA and DNA.

The TCR originated in a woman aged 60-75 years with primary liver carcinoma and hepatitis B virus infection. Sequencing was performed on liver tumor tissue from sampling region 1. Regarding subset: tumor region T1, superior pole. The rearrangement links TRBV10-2 to TRBJ1-1; 7 nucleotides match TRBD1. The CDR3 region has the DNA TGCGCCAGCAATCACAGGGGATACACTGAAGCTTTCTTT. It is translated as CASNHRGYTEAFF.